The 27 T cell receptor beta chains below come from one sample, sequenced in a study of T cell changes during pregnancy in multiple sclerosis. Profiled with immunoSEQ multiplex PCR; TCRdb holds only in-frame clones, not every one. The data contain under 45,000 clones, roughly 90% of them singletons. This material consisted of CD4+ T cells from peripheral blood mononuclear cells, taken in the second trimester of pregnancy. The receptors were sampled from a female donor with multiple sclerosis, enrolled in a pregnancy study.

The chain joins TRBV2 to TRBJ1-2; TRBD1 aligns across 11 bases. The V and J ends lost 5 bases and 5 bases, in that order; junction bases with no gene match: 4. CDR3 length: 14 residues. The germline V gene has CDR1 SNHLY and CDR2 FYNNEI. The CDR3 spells CASSPGQGAYGYTF. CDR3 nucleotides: TGTGCCAGCAGTCCTGGACAGGGGGCTTATGGCTACACCTTC.

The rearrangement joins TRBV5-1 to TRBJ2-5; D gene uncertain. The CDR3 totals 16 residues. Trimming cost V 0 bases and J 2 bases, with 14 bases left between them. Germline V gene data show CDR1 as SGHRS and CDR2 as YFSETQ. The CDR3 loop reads CASSLGFSAGQETQYF. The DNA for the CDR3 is TGCGCCAGCAGCTTGGGTTTTTCGGCAGGACAAGAGACCCAGTACTTC. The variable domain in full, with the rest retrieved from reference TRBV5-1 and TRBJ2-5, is KAGVTQTPRYLIKTRGQQVTLSCSPISGHRSVSWYQQTPGQGLQFLFEYFSETQRNKGNFPGRFSGRQFSNSRSEMNVSTLELGDSALYLCASSLGFSAGQETQYFGPGTRLLVL.

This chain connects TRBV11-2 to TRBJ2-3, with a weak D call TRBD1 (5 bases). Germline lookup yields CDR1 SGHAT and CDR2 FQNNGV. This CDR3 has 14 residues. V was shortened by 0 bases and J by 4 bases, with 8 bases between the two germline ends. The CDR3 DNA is TGTGCCAGCAGCTTAGACAGGGTGGCAGATACGCAGTATTTT. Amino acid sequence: CASSLDRVADTQYF.

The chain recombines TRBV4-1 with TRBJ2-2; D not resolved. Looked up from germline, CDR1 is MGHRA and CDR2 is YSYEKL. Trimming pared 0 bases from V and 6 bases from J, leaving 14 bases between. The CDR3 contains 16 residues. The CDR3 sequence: CASSQELVRESGELFF. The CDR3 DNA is TGCGCCAGCAGCCAAGAACTGGTACGAGAGTCCGGGGAGCTGTTTTTT.

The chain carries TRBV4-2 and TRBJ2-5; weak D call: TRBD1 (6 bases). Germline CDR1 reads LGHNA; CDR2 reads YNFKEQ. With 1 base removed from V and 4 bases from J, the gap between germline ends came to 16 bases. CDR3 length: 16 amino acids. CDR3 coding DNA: TGTGCCAGCAGCCAAGCGACAGGTCTTTCGTCAGAGACCCAGTACTTC. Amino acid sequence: CASSQATGLSSETQYF.

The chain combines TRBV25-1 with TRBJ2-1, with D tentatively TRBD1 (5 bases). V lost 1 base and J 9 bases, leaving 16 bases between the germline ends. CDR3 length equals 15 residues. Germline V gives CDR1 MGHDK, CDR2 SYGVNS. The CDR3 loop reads CASSESGPLYGEQFF. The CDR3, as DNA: TGTGCCAGCAGTGAATCAGGGCCCCTTTATGGTGAGCAGTTCTTC.

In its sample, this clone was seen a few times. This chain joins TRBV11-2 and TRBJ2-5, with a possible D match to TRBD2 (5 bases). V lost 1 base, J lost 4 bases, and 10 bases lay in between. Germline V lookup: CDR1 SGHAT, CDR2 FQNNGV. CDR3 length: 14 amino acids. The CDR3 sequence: CASSLGSAGETQYF. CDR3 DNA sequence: TGTGCCAGCAGCTTAGGGAGTGCGGGAGAGACCCAGTACTTC.

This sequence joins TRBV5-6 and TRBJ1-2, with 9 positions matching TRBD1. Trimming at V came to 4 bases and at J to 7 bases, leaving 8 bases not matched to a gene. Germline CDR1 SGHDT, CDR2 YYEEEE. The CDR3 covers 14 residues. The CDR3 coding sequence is TGTGCCAGCAGCCCACCACAGGGGGCTGGTGGCTACACCTTC. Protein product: CASSPPQGAGGYTF.

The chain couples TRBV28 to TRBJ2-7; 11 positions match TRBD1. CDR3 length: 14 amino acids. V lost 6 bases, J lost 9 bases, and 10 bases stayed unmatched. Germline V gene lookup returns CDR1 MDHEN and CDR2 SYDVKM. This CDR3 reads CASSRTGGPEGQYF. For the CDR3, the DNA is TGTGCCAGCAGCCGGACAGGGGGCCCGGAAGGGCAGTACTTC. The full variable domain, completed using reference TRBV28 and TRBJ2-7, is DVKVTQSSRYLVKRTGEKVFLECVQDMDHENMFWYRQDPGLGLRLIYFSYDVKMKEKGDIPEGYSVSREKKERFSLILESASTNQTSMYLCASSRTGGPEGQYFGPGTRLTVT.

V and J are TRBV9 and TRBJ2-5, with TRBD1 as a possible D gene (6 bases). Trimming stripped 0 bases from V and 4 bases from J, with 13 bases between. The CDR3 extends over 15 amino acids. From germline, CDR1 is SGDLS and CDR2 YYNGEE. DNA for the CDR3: TGTGCCAGCAGCGTAGACCCCCAGGGGCGAGAGACCCAGTACTTC. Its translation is CASSVDPQGRETQYF. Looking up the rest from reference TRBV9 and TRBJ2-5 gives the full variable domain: DSGVTQTPKHLITATGQRVTLRCSPRSGDLSVYWYQQSLDQGLQFLIQYYNGEERAKGNILERFSAQQFPDLHSELNLSSLELGDSALYFCASSVDPQGRETQYFGPGTRLLVL.

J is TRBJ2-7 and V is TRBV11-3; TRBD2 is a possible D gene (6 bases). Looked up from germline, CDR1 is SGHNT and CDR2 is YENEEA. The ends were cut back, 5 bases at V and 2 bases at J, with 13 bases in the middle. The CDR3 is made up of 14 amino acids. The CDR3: CASSPEGGAYEQYF. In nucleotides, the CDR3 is TGTGCCAGCAGCCCGGAGGGTGGGGCCTACGAGCAGTACTTC.

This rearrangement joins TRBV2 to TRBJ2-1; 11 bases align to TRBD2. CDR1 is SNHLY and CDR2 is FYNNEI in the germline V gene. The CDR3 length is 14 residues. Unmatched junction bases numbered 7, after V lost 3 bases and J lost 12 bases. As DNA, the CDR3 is TGTGCCAGCAGTGATGTAGCGGGAGGGTTTAGGCAGTTCTTC. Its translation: CASSDVAGGFRQFF.

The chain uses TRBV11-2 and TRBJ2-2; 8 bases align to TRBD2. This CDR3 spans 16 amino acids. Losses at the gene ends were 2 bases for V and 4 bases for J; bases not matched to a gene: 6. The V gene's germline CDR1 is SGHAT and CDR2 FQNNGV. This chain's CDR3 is CASSLRREAVTGELFF. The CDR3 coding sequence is TGTGCCAGCAGCTTAAGGCGGGAGGCGGTCACCGGGGAGCTGTTTTTT.

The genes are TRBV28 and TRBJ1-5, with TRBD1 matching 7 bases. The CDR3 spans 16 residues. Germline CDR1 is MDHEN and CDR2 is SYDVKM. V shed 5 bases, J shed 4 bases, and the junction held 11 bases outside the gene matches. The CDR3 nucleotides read TGTGCCAGCAGTGCCCCTCTGGGACAGAATAATCAGCCCCAGCATTTT. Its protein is CASSAPLGQNNQPQHF.

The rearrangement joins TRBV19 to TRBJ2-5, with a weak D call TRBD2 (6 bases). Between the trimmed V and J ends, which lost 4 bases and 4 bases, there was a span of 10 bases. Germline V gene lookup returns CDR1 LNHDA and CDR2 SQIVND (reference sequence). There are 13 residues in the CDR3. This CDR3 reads CASSRRGGETQYF. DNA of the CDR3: TGTGCCAGTAGTAGGAGGGGCGGAGAGACCCAGTACTTC.

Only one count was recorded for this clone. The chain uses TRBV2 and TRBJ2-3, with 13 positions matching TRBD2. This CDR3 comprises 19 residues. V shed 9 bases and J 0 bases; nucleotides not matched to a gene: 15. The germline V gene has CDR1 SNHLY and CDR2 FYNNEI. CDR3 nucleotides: TGTGCCAGTTACCCTGCGAGGGGACTAGCGGGGAATAGCACAGATACGCAGTATTTT. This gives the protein CASYPARGLAGNSTDTQYF.

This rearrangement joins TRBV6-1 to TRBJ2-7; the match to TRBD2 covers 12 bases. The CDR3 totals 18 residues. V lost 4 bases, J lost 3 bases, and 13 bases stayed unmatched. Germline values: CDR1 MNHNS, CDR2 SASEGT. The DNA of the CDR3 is TGTGCCAGCAGTGGCCCACTAGCGGGAGGCCCGGCGGGCTACGAGCAGTACTTC. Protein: CASSGPLAGGPAGYEQYF.

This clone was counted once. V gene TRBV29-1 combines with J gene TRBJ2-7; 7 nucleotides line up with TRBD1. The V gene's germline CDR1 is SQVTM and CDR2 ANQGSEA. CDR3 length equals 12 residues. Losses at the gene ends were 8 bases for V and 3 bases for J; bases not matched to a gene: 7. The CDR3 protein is CSYRDSVYEQYF. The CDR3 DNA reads TGCAGCTACCGGGACAGCGTCTACGAGCAGTACTTC.

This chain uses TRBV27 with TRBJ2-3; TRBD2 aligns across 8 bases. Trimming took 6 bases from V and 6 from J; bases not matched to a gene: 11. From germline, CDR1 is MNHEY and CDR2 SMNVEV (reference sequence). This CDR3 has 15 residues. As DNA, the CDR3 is TGTGCCAGCAGGGGGAAGGGACTAGAATCCGATACGCAGTATTTT. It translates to CASRGKGLESDTQYF.

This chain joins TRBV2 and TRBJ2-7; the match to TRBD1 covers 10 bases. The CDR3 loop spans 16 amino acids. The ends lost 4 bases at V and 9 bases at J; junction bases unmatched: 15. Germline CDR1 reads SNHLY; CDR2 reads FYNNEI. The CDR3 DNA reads TGTGCCAGCAGTGGCCCCGCCGGGACAGGGGCTTCTGGGCAGTACTTC. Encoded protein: CASSGPAGTGASGQYF.

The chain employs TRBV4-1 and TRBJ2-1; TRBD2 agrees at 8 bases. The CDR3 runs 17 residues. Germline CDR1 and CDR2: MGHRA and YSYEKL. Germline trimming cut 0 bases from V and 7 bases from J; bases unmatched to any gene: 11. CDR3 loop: CASSQEFPGGAGNEQFF. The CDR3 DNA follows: TGCGCCAGCAGCCAAGAGTTCCCGGGAGGGGCGGGGAATGAGCAGTTCTTC.

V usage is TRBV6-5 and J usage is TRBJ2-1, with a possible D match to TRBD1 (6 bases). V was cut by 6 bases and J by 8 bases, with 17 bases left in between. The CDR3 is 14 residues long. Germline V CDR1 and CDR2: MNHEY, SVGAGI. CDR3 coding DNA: TGTGCCAGCAGAAAGAACAGGGCCGGGTATGAGCAGTTCTTC. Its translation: CASRKNRAGYEQFF.

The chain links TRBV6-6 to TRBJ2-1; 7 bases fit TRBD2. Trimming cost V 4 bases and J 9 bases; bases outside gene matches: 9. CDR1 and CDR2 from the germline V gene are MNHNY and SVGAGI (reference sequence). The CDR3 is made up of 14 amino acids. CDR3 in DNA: TGTGCCAGCAGTTTCGGAACTAGCGCTCGTGAGCAGTTCTTC. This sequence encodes CASSFGTSAREQFF.

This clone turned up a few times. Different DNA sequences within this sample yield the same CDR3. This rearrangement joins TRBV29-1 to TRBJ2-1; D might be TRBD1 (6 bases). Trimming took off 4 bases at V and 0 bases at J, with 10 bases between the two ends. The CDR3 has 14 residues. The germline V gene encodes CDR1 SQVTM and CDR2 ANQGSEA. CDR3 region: CSVGDISSYNEQFF. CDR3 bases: TGCAGCGTTGGGGACATTAGCTCCTACAATGAGCAGTTCTTC.

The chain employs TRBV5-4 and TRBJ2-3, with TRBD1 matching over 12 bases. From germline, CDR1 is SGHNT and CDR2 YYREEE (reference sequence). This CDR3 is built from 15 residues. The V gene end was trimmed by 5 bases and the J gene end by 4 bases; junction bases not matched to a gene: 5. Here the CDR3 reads CASSNGTGGPDTQYF. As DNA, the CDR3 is TGTGCCAGCAGTAACGGGACAGGGGGCCCAGATACGCAGTATTTT.

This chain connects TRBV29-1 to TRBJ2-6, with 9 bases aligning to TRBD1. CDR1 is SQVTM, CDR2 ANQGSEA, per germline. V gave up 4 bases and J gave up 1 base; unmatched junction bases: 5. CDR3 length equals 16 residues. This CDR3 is CSVAGQGNSGANVLTF. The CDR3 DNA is TGCAGCGTTGCGGGACAGGGCAATTCTGGGGCCAACGTCCTGACTTTC.

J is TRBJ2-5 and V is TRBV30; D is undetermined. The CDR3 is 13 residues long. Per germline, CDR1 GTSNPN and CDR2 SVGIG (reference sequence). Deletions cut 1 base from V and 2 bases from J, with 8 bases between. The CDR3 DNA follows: TGTGCCTGGAGTGACCAGAATCAAGAGACCCAGTACTTC. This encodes CAWSDQNQETQYF.